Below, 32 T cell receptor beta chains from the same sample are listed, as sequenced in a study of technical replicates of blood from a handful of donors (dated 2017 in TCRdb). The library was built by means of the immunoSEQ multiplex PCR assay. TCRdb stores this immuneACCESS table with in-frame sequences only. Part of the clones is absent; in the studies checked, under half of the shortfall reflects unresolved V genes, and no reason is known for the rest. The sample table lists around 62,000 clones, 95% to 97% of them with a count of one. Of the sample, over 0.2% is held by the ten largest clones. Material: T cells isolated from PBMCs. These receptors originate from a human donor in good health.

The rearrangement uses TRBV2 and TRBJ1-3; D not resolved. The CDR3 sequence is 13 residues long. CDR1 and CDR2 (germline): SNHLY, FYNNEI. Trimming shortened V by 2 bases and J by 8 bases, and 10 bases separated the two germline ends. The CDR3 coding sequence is TGTGCCAGCAGTGAATATAGGGAGGACACCATATATTTT. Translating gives CASSEYREDTIYF.

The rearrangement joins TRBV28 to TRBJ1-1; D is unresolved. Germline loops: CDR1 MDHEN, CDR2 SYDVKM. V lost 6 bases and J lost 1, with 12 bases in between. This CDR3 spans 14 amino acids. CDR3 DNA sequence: TGTGCCAGCAGCTTTGGTTACACGAACACTGAAGCTTTCTTT. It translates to CASSFGYTNTEAFF.

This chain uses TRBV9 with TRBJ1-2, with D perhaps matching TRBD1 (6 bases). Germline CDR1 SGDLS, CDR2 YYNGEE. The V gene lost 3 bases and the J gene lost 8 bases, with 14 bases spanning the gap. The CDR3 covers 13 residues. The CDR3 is CASSAEGGRGYTF. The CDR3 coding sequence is TGTGCCAGCAGCGCCGAGGGGGGGCGGGGCTACACCTTC. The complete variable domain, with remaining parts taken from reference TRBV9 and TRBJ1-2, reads DSGVTQTPKHLITATGQRVTLRCSPRSGDLSVYWYQQSLDQGLQFLIQYYNGEERAKGNILERFSAQQFPDLHSELNLSSLELGDSALYFCASSAEGGRGYTFGSGTRLTVV.

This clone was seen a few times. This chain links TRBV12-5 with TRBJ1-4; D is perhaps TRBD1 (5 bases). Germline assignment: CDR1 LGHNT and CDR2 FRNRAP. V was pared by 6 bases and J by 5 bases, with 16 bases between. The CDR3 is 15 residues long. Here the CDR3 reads CASGEGLLLNEKLFF. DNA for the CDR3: TGTGCTAGTGGAGAGGGACTGCTCTTGAATGAAAAACTGTTTTTT.

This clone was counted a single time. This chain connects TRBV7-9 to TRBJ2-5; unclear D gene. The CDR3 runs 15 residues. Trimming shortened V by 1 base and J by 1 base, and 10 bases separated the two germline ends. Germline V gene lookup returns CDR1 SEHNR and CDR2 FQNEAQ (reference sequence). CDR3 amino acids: CASSLVQEVQETQYF. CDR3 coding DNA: TGTGCCAGCAGCTTAGTTCAGGAAGTCCAAGAGACCCAGTACTTC.

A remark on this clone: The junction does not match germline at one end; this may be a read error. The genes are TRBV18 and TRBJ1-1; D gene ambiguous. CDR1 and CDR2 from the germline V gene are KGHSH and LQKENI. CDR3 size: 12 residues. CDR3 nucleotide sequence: TGTGCCAGCTCTACGGACTCGACTGCAGCTTTCTTT. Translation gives CASSTDSTAAFF.

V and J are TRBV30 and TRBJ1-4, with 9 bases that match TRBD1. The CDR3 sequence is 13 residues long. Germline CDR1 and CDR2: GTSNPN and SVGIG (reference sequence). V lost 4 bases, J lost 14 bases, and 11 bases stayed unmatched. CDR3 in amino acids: CAWTTGTGSPLFF. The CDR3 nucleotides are TGTGCCTGGACTACCGGGACAGGGAGCCCTCTGTTTTTT. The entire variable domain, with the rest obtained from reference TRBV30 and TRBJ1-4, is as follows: SQTIHQWPATLVQPVGSPLSLECTVEGTSNPNLYWYRQAAGRGLQLLFYSVGIGQISSEVPQNLSASRPQDRQFILSSKKLLLSDSGFYLCAWTTGTGSPLFFGSGTQLSVL.

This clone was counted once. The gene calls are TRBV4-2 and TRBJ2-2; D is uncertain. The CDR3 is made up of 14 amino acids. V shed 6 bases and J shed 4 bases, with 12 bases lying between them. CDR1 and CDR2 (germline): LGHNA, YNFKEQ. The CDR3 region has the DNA TGTGCCAGCAGGACTGACTCGGGCACCGGGGAGCTGTTTTTT. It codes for CASRTDSGTGELFF.

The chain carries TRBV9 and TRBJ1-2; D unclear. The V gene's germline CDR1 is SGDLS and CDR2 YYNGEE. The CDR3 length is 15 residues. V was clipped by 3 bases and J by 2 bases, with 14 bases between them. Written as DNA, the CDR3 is TGTGCCAGCAGCGCAAGCGACGCGGGGAACTATGGCTACACCTTC. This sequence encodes CASSASDAGNYGYTF.

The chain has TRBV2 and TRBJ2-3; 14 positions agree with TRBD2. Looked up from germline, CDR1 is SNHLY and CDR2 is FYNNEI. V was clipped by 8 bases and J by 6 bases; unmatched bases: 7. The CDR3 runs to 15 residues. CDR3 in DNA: TGTGCCAGCCCAAATTGGACTAGCGGGAGGGATACGCAGTATTTT. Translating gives CASPNWTSGRDTQYF.

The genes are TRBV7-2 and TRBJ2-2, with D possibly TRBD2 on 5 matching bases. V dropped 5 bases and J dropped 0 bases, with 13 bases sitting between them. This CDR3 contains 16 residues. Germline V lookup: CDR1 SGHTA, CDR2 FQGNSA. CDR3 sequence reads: CASSRQSGANTGELFF. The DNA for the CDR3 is TGTGCCAGCAGCAGACAAAGCGGTGCGAACACCGGGGAGCTGTTTTTT.

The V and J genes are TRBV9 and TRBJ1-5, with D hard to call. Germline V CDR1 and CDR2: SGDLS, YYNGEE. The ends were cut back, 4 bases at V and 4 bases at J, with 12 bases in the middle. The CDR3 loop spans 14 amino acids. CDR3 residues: CASSMGGFNQPQHF. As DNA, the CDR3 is TGTGCCAGCAGCATGGGAGGGTTTAATCAGCCCCAGCATTTT. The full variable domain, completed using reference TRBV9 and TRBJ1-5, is DSGVTQTPKHLITATGQRVTLRCSPRSGDLSVYWYQQSLDQGLQFLIQYYNGEERAKGNILERFSAQQFPDLHSELNLSSLELGDSALYFCASSMGGFNQPQHFGDGTRLSIL.

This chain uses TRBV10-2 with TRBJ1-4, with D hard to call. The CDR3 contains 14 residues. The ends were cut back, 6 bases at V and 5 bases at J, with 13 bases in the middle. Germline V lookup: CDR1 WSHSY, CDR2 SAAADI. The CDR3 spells CASRTVASNEKLFF. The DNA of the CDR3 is TGCGCCAGCAGGACTGTTGCCTCAAATGAAAAACTGTTTTTT.

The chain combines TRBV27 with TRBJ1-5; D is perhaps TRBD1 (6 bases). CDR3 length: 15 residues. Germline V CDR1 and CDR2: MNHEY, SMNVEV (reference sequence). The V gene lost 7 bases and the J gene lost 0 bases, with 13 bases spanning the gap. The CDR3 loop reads CASTAPGDSNQPQHF. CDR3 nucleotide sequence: TGTGCCAGCACCGCCCCAGGGGATAGCAATCAGCCCCAGCATTTT.

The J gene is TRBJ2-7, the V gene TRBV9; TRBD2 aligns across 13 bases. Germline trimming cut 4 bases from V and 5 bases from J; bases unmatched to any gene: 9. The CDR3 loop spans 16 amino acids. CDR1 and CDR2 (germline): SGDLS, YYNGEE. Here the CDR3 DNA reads TGTGCCAGCAGCCACGGACTAGCGGGAGTATGGCACGAGCAGTACTTC. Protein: CASSHGLAGVWHEQYF. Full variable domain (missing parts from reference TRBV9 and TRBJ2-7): DSGVTQTPKHLITATGQRVTLRCSPRSGDLSVYWYQQSLDQGLQFLIQYYNGEERAKGNILERFSAQQFPDLHSELNLSSLELGDSALYFCASSHGLAGVWHEQYFGPGTRLTVT.

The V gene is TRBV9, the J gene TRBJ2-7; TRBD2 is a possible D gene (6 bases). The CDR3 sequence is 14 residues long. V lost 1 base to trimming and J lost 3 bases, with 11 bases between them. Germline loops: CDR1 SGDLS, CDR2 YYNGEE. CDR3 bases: TGTGCCAGCAGCGTATTCGGGAGCGGCTACGAGCAGTACTTC. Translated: CASSVFGSGYEQYF.

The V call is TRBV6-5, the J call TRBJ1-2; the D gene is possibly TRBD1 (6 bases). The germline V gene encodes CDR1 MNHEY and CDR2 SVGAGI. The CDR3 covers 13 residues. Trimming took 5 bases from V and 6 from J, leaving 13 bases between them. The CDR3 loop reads CASSRTDRDGYTF. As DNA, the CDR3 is TGTGCCAGCAGTCGGACAGACCGAGATGGCTACACCTTC.

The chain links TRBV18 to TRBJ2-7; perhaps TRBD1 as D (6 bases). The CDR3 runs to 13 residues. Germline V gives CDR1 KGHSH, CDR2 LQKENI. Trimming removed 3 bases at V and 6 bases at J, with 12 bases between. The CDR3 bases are TGTGCCAGCTCACCCACAGGGAATGCCGAGCAGTACTTC. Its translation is CASSPTGNAEQYF.

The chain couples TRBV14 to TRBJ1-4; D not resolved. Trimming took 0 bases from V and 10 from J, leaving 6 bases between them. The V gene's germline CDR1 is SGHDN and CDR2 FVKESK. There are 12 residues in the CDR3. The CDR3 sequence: CASSQELVKLFF. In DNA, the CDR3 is TGTGCCAGCAGCCAAGAACTGGTAAAACTGTTTTTT.

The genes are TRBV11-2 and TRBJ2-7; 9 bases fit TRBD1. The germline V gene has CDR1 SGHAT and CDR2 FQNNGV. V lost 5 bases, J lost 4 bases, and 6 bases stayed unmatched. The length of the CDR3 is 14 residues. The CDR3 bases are TGTGCCAGCAGCCGTACAGGGGGCCCTTACGAGCAGTACTTC. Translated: CASSRTGGPYEQYF.

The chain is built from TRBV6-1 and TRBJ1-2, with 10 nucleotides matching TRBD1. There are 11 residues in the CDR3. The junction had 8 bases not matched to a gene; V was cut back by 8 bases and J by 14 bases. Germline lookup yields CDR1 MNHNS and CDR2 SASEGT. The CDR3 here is CASYWTGGQTF. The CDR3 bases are TGTGCCAGCTATTGGACAGGGGGACAAACCTTC.

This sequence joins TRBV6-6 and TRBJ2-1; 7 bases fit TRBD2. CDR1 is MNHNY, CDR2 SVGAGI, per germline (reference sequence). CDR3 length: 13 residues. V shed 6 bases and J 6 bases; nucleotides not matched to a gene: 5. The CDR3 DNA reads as TGTGCCAGCAGGGGAGGGACCGGCAATGAGCAGTTCTTC. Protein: CASRGGTGNEQFF.

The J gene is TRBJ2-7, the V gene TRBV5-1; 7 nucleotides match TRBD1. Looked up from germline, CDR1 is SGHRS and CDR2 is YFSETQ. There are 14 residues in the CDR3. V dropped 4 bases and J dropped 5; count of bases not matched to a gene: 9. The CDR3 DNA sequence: TGCGCCAGCAGCCCCCGACAGGGCTTCGACGAGCAGTACTTC. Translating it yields CASSPRQGFDEQYF.

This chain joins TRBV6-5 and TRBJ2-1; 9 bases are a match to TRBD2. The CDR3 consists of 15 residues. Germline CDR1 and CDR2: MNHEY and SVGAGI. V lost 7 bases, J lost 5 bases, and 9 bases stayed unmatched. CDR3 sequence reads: CASKISGRLDNEQFF. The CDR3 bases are TGTGCCAGCAAAATTAGCGGGAGACTCGACAATGAGCAGTTCTTC.

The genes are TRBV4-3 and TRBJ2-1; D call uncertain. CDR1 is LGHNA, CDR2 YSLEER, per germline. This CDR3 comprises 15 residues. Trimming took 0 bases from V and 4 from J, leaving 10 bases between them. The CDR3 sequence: CASSQEAGNYNEQFF. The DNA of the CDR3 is TGCGCCAGCAGCCAAGAAGCAGGAAATTACAATGAGCAGTTCTTC.

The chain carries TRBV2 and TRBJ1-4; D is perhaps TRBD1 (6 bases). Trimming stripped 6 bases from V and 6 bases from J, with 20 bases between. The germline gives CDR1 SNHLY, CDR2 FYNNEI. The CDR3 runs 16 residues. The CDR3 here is CASSPALRAGDEKLFF. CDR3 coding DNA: TGTGCCAGCAGCCCTGCCTTGAGGGCAGGGGATGAAAAACTGTTTTTT.

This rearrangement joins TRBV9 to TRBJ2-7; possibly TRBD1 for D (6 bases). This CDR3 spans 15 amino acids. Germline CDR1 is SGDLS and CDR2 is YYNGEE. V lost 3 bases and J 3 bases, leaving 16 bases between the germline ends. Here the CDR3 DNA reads TGTGCCAGCAGCGCAACAGGGTCGGCTTACTACGAGCAGTACTTC. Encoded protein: CASSATGSAYYEQYF.

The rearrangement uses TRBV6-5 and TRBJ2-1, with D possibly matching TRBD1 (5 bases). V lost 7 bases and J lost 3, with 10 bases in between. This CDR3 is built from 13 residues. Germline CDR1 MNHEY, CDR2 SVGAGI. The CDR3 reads CASKGIVYNEQFF. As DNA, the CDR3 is TGTGCCAGCAAGGGGATAGTCTACAATGAGCAGTTCTTC.

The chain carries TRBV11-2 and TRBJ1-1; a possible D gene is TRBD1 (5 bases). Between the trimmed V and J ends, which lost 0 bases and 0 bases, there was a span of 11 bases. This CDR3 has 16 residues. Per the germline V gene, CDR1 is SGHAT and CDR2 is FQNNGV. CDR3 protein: CASSLEISGMNTEAFF. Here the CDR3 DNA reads TGTGCCAGCAGCTTAGAAATTTCAGGGATGAACACTGAAGCTTTCTTT.

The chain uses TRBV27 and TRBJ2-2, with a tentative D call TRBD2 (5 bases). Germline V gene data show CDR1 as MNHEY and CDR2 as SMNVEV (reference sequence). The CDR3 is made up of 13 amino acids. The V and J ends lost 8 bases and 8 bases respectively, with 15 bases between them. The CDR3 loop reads CASGPLSGGELFF. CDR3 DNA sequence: TGTGCCAGCGGTCCGCTCTCGGGGGGGGAGCTGTTTTTT.

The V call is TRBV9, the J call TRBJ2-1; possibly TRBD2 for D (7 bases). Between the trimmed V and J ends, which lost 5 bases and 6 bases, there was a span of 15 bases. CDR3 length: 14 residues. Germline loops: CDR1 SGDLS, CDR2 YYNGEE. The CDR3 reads CASSPSGGPNEQFF. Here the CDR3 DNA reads TGTGCCAGCAGTCCCTCCGGGGGGCCCAATGAGCAGTTCTTC. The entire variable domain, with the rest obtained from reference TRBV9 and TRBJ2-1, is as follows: DSGVTQTPKHLITATGQRVTLRCSPRSGDLSVYWYQQSLDQGLQFLIQYYNGEERAKGNILERFSAQQFPDLHSELNLSSLELGDSALYFCASSPSGGPNEQFFGPGTRLTVL.

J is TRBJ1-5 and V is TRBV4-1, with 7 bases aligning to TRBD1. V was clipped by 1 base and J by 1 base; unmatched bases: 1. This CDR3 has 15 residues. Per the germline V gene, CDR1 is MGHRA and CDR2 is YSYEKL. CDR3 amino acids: CASSQADRSNQPQHF. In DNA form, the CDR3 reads TGCGCCAGCAGCCAAGCGGACAGGAGCAATCAGCCCCAGCATTTT.